This T cell receptor beta chain was observed in a study of control samples from healthy donors and cancer patients. The V gene's germline CDR1 is MDHEN and CDR2 SYDVKM. This CDR3 spans 14 amino acids. The V segment lost 6 bases and the J segment 2 bases; nucleotides outside the gene matches: 3. This table comes from immunoSEQ multiplex PCR, and its TCRdb copy is limited to in-frame clones, with some not included. The sample carries approximately 170,000 clones, roughly 90% recorded once. This chain connects TRBV28 to TRBJ1-2; 10 positions agree with TRBD1. This clonotype originated in a woman in her forties or fifties in good health. Input material: blood. CDR3 sequence: CASSQGQGNYGYTF. The CDR3 region has the DNA TGTGCCAGCAGCCAGGGACAGGGGAACTATGGCTACACCTTC.